This note documents a single TCR beta chain sequence. The antigen is undetermined. Described treatment: oral pan-JAK inhibitor, 5-10 mg twice daily. CDR1 is SNHLY and CDR2 is FYNNEI in the germline V gene. The length of the CDR3 is 13 residues. Trimming took off 3 bases at V and 4 bases at J, with 6 bases between the two ends. The sample comes from a study of CD8+ T cells in alopecia areata. Findings and limits, study-wide: There were also resident alphabeta T cells of normal skin sequenced in scalp samples.

Following extraction, RNA underwent reverse transcription to cDNA, which served as the sequencing template. Measured with immunoSEQ multiplex PCR; TCRdb has only the in-frame clones, and not every one. Of fewer than 250,000 clones in the sample, about 64% were seen once. The origin of this receptor is a human donor with alopecia areata. This chain connects TRBV2 to TRBJ2-2, with unresolved D. The sample in question was CD4+ T cells sorted from blood, obtained at week 4, from a patient treated with tofacitinib. For the CDR3, the DNA is TGTGCCAGCAGTGATAAAGCCACCGGGGAGCTGTTTTTT. Translation gives CASSDKATGELFF.